The present TCR beta chain was sequenced within a study of spatial heterogeneity in lung cancer. Germline CDR1 is SGHVS and CDR2 is FQNEAQ. With 10 bases clipped from V and 1 base from J, the junction kept 12 bases outside the gene matches. CDR3 size: 16 residues. To note about this clonotype: Its matching antigen is unknown. In a library made to pick up alpha chains, this beta chain is a stray read with a size that means little.

General study points: The study found that expanded intratumoral alpha and beta TCR counts tracked tumor mutation counts.

The time point denotes: sample taken at primary tumor resection. TCRdb reprocessed the 5' RACE reads with MiXCR, giving one entry per CDR3 protein. The sample contains roughly 5,700 distinct CDR3 sequences, about 8% of which appear only once. The sequenced sample was lung tumor tissue, obtained at surgery. The clonotype comes from a female donor with early-stage non-small cell lung cancer. V usage is TRBV7-8 and J usage is TRBJ1-1; 10 bases line up with TRBD1. The CDR3 region is CATGTGEFPKNTEAFF. For the CDR3, the DNA is TGTGCCACCGGGACAGGGGAATTTCCTAAGAACACTGAAGCTTTCTTT.